The 25 T cell receptor beta chains presented below share a single source sample, sequenced in a study of blood T cell repertoires in COVID-19. The repertoire was sequenced with immunoSEQ multiplex PCR; TCRdb's copy has only in-frame clones and lacks some. The top ten hold 3.5% to 4.5% of the sample, which has a few hundred thousand clones, about 84% seen once. Sequencing used PBMCs or T cells enriched from blood (not recorded which). The receptors were gathered from a young man with acute COVID-19.

This rearrangement joins TRBV30 to TRBJ1-2, with D perhaps matching TRBD1 (5 bases). The CDR3 loop spans 11 amino acids. CDR1 and CDR2 (germline): GTSNPN, SVGIG (reference sequence). V dropped 0 bases and J dropped 8 bases, with 7 bases sitting between them. Written as DNA, the CDR3 is TGTGCCTGGAGTGTACCAGGGGGCTACACCTTC. Translated: CAWSVPGGYTF.

This chain uses TRBV2 with TRBJ2-7; D possibly corresponds to TRBD1 (5 bases). The CDR3 has 13 amino acids. Germline lookup yields CDR1 SNHLY and CDR2 FYNNEI. Trimming cost V 7 bases and J 0 bases, with 10 bases left between them. The CDR3 protein is CASTQADSYEQYF. CDR3 nucleotide sequence: TGTGCCAGCACACAGGCAGACTCCTACGAGCAGTACTTC.

The V gene is TRBV30, the J gene TRBJ2-7; the D gene is possibly TRBD2 (5 bases). Germline CDR1 and CDR2: GTSNPN and SVGIG (reference sequence). With 6 bases removed from V and 2 bases from J, the gap between germline ends came to 5 bases. This CDR3 spans 10 amino acids. The CDR3 DNA reads as TGTGCCTGCGGGGCCTACGAGCAGTACTTC. Its translation is CACGAYEQYF. The whole variable domain, filled in from reference TRBV30 and TRBJ2-7, reads SQTIHQWPATLVQPVGSPLSLECTVEGTSNPNLYWYRQAAGRGLQLLFYSVGIGQISSEVPQNLSASRPQDRQFILSSKKLLLSDSGFYLCACGAYEQYFGPGTRLTVT.

The chain carries TRBV11-2 and TRBJ1-6; no reliable D call. The CDR3 is made up of 13 amino acids. Between the trimmed V and J ends, which lost 6 bases and 6 bases, there was a span of 9 bases. Germline V gene sequence: CDR1 SGHAT, CDR2 FQNNGV. The CDR3 is CASRSWANSPLHF. The CDR3 DNA is TGTGCCAGCAGGTCTTGGGCTAATTCACCCCTCCACTTT.

The chain couples TRBV15 to TRBJ2-7; D remains ambiguous. Germline CDR1 LNHNV, CDR2 YYDKDF (reference sequence). This CDR3 is built from 13 residues. The V end was cut by 0 bases, the J end by 0 bases, with 3 bases between. The CDR3 sequence: CATSRDRSYEQYF. For the CDR3, the DNA is TGTGCCACCAGCAGAGATCGCTCCTACGAGCAGTACTTC.

The chain uses TRBV2 and TRBJ1-5; D possibly corresponds to TRBD1 (6 bases). The CDR3 extends over 14 amino acids. The V end lost 4 bases, the J end lost 5 bases, and 12 bases lay between the germline ends. CDR1 SNHLY and CDR2 FYNNEI come from the germline V gene. The CDR3 here is CASSGTVQYQPQHF. The CDR3 DNA sequence: TGTGCCAGCAGTGGGACAGTCCAATATCAGCCCCAGCATTTT.

The rearrangement joins TRBV4-1 to TRBJ1-3; TRBD1 matches 9 bases. There are 19 residues in the CDR3. Trimming removed 4 bases from V and 0 bases from J; junction bases left unmatched: 13. The germline V gene encodes CDR1 MGHRA and CDR2 YSYEKL. The CDR3 is CASSPWGQGRRFSGNTIYF. CDR3 DNA sequence: TGCGCCAGCAGCCCCTGGGGACAGGGCCGCCGCTTCTCTGGAAACACCATATATTTT.

The chain carries TRBV5-1 and TRBJ1-5, with D uncertain. Trimming pared 8 bases from V and 0 bases from J, leaving 9 bases between. CDR1 and CDR2 (germline): SGHRS, YFSETQ. The CDR3 is made up of 13 amino acids. For the CDR3, the DNA is TGCGCCAGTAGTCTGAATAGCAATCAGCCCCAGCATTTT. The encoded protein is CASSLNSNQPQHF.

This clone is a singleton in its sample. The chain carries TRBV7-6 and TRBJ2-6; 8 positions match TRBD1. CDR1 is SGHVS, CDR2 FNYEAQ, per germline. The CDR3 has 18 amino acids. V gave up 5 bases and J gave up 4 bases; unmatched junction bases: 13. DNA of the CDR3: TGTGCCAGCAGCCCCGCCGGTGACAGGGGAAGAGGGGCCAACGTCCTGACTTTC. Protein product: CASSPAGDRGRGANVLTF.

The chain combines TRBV7-9 with TRBJ2-3; 8 positions match TRBD2. V shed 6 bases, J shed 8 bases, and the junction held 4 bases outside the gene matches. CDR1 and CDR2 from the germline V gene are SEHNR and FQNEAQ (reference sequence). The CDR3 extends over 12 amino acids. In nucleotides, the CDR3 is TGTGCCAGCAGGGGAGCGGGGGTTACGCAGTATTTT. It is translated as CASRGAGVTQYF.

This clone came up a few times. The rearrangement uses TRBV18 and TRBJ1-2; the D is unclear. CDR1 KGHSH and CDR2 LQKENI come from the germline V gene. V was shortened by 6 bases and J by 3 bases, with 11 bases between the two germline ends. The CDR3 extends over 13 amino acids. Here the CDR3 DNA reads TGTGCCAGCTCGGCCTCCCTCGACTATGGCTACACCTTC. It yields the protein CASSASLDYGYTF.

This chain uses TRBV10-1 with TRBJ2-7; weak D call: TRBD2 (6 bases). Germline V lookup: CDR1 WNHNN, CDR2 SYGVQD (reference sequence). This CDR3 has 16 amino acids. The germline V and J ends were trimmed by 0 bases and 6 bases, with 18 bases remaining between them. In DNA, the CDR3 is TGCGCCAGCAGTGAGTCATCGTTGGCGGGGACGGGCGAGCAGTACTTC. Its protein product is CASSESSLAGTGEQYF.

V gene TRBV11-2 combines with J gene TRBJ2-3, with 8 positions matching TRBD2. The ends lost 5 bases at V and 4 bases at J; junction bases unmatched: 14. The CDR3 length is 17 residues. Germline CDR1 reads SGHAT; CDR2 reads FQNNGV. CDR3 sequence reads: CASSPTGGTFRADTQYF. The CDR3 nucleotides are TGTGCCAGCAGCCCAACGGGGGGGACTTTTCGTGCAGATACGCAGTATTTT.

The genes are TRBV2 and TRBJ2-2, with D tentatively TRBD1 (7 bases). The CDR3 runs 15 residues. Germline CDR1 and CDR2: SNHLY and FYNNEI. V lost 7 bases and J 5 bases, leaving 17 bases between the germline ends. The CDR3, as DNA: TGTGCCAGCATGCGGGACAGCGACAGGACCGGGGAGCTGTTTTTT. This gives the protein CASMRDSDRTGELFF.

The V and J genes are TRBV2 and TRBJ2-5; 12 bases agree with TRBD1. J was trimmed by 4 bases and V by 8 bases; bases with no gene match: 8. Germline CDR1 is SNHLY and CDR2 is FYNNEI. The CDR3 sequence is 15 residues long. The DNA of the CDR3 is TGTGCCAGCCCCCGGGACAGGGGGCGAAGAGAGACCCAGTACTTC. Its translation is CASPRDRGRRETQYF.

The chain uses TRBV5-4 and TRBJ1-1; 7 nucleotides match TRBD1. The CDR3 consists of 15 residues. Germline V gene lookup returns CDR1 SGHNT and CDR2 YYREEE (reference sequence). The trim removed 4 bases at V and 0 bases at J, leaving 6 bases unmatched. Written as DNA, the CDR3 is TGTGCCAGCAGCGGAGGGGGCGGGATGAACACTGAAGCTTTCTTT. It yields the protein CASSGGGGMNTEAFF. Using reference TRBV5-4 and TRBJ1-1 for the parts outside the CDR3, the full variable domain is ETGVTQSPTHLIKTRGQQVTLRCSSQSGHNTVSWYQQALGQGPQFIFQYYREEENGRGNFPPRFSGLQFPNYSSELNVNALELDDSALYLCASSGGGGMNTEAFFGQGTRLTVV.

This clone was seen only a few times. The rearrangement uses TRBV12-5 and TRBJ2-7, with no clear D. In germline, CDR1 is LGHNT, CDR2 FRNRAP. This CDR3 comprises 14 residues. Deletions cut 1 base from V and 0 bases from J, with 7 bases between. The CDR3 protein is CASGLGQFSYEQYF. CDR3 DNA: TGTGCTAGTGGTTTGGGGCAGTTCTCCTACGAGCAGTACTTC.

This chain uses TRBV7-2 with TRBJ2-3; TRBD1 matches at 11 bases. The CDR3 is made up of 14 amino acids. The V gene's germline CDR1 is SGHTA and CDR2 FQGNSA. With V trimmed by 5 bases and J by 5 bases, 3 bases remained unmatched. CDR3 in DNA: TGTGCCAGCAGCGGACAGGGGGCAGTAGATACGCAGTATTTT. As protein: CASSGQGAVDTQYF.

This clone was seen just once. The chain joins TRBV6-5 to TRBJ1-2, with D unresolved. CDR1 is MNHEY and CDR2 is SVGAGI in the germline V gene. CDR3 length equals 15 residues. V shed 0 bases and J shed 2 bases, with 10 bases lying between them. DNA for the CDR3: TGTGCCAGCAGTTACTCGTTTTCCGGGAACTATGGCTACACCTTC. Translating gives CASSYSFSGNYGYTF.

This chain uses TRBV18 with TRBJ1-1; D gene uncertain. Germline V gene data show CDR1 as KGHSH and CDR2 as LQKENI. CDR3 length equals 13 residues. Trimming shortened V by 2 bases and J by 5 bases, and 9 bases separated the two germline ends. CDR3 sequence reads: CASSPEGPTEAFF. CDR3 bases: TGTGCCAGCTCACCAGAGGGCCCTACTGAAGCTTTCTTT. Full variable domain (missing parts from reference TRBV18 and TRBJ1-1): NAGVMQNPRHLVRRRGQEARLRCSPMKGHSHVYWYRQLPEEGLKFMVYLQKENIIDESGMPKERFSAEFPKEGPSILRIQQVVRGDSAAYFCASSPEGPTEAFFGQGTRLTVV.

Ten or more counts support this clone. V gene TRBV27 combines with J gene TRBJ1-6; no reliable D call. Germline values: CDR1 MNHEY, CDR2 SMNVEV (reference sequence). This CDR3 has 12 amino acids. Trimming left V 4 bases short and J 10 bases short, with 8 bases between. CDR3 sequence: CASSSTGSPLHF. The CDR3 nucleotides read TGTGCCAGCAGTTCTACCGGGTCACCCCTCCACTTT.

This clone was seen a few times. V and J are TRBV27 and TRBJ2-3; the match to TRBD2 covers 10 bases. The ends lost 2 bases at V and 9 bases at J; junction bases unmatched: 8. Germline V gene sequence: CDR1 MNHEY, CDR2 SMNVEV (reference sequence). The CDR3 spans 15 residues. As DNA, the CDR3 is TGTGCCAGCAGTTTAGTAGCGGGGGGAGCGGAGACGCAGTATTTT. Amino acid sequence: CASSLVAGGAETQYF.

The genes are TRBV10-1 and TRBJ1-1; D unclear. This CDR3 contains 14 residues. The V gene's germline CDR1 is WNHNN and CDR2 SYGVQD (reference sequence). Trimming stripped 5 bases from V and 6 bases from J, with 16 bases between. The CDR3 coding sequence is TGCGCCAGCAGTCCTCAAGCCGGGAGTTCTGAAGCTTTCTTT. It translates to CASSPQAGSSEAFF.

The chain couples TRBV11-2 to TRBJ2-1; TRBD2 matches at 9 bases. The germline CDR1 and CDR2 sequences are SGHAT and FQNNGV. The CDR3 totals 15 residues. With V trimmed by 3 bases and J by 2 bases, 2 bases remained unmatched. The CDR3 DNA follows: TGTGCCAGCAGCTTTGCGGGGGGGCCCTACAATGAGCAGTTCTTC. Translating it yields CASSFAGGPYNEQFF. Based on the CDR3 plus reference TRBV11-2 and TRBJ2-1, the full variable domain is EAGVAQSPRYKIIEKRQSVAFWCNPISGHATLYWYQQILGQGPKLLIQFQNNGVVDDSQLPKDRFSAERLKGVDSTLKIQPAKLEDSAVYLCASSFAGGPYNEQFFGPGTRLTVL.

V is TRBV5-1 and J is TRBJ1-2, with D possibly matching TRBD1 (6 bases). Looked up from germline, CDR1 is SGHRS and CDR2 is YFSETQ. This CDR3 region has 15 residues. V lost 4 bases, J lost 0 bases, and 13 bases lay in between. The CDR3 is CASSPGQTANYGYTF. CDR3 in DNA: TGCGCCAGCAGCCCCGGACAGACAGCTAACTATGGCTACACCTTC.